Described below is a single TCR beta chain sequence and its context. This clone is a singleton in its sample. Its antigen is not yet known. Base qualities are not at hand, and no much larger clone is one base apart. These data come from a study of T cells in localized non-small cell lung cancer (dated by TCRdb to 2020 to 2022). Notes on the research overall: The study examined T cell repertoires in roughly 240 patients with early-stage NSCLC and compared tumors with uninvolved tumor-adjacent lungs. The cohort consisted of around 250 treatment-naive NSCLC patients whose localized lung tumors had been resected. The mean age of the NSCLC patients was roughly 63 years, with fewer than 150 men and around 99 women.

V is pared back by 10 bases and J by 10 bases, with 10 bases lying between the germline termini. Looking up the germline V gene yields CDR1 MRHNA and CDR2 SNTAGT. Counted from cysteine to phenylalanine, this CDR3 has 9 amino acids. Solely the CDR3 DNA is kept, with 27 bases framed from the first base. TCR beta CDR3 regions were sequenced from DNA using the immunoSEQ Assay. The published analysis was carried out like this. To compute T cell density, TCR beta template counts were normalized to usable DNA, which was estimated by amplifying housekeeping genes. Using the preseqR package, richness was estimated by extrapolating to 120,000 templates for tissue samples and 400,000 templates for PBMC samples. Clonality was calculated as one minus Pielou's evenness. Tissue-enriched TCRs were identified by differential abundance testing using productive amino-acid clonotypes, minimum total count 5 and alpha 0.1. Repertoire overlap between compartments was quantified with the Jaccard Index and Morisita Overlap Index. GLIPH grouped TCR beta CDR3s together with public tetramer-defined viral CDR3s, and a viral motif had to include at least three viral sequences and show V-gene enrichment. Held by TCRdb, this immuneACCESS table contains in-frame sequences only and omits some clones. Under half of the omission traces to an unresolved V gene where checked; the cause of the rest is unknown. V and J calls and clone size are as listed in that table; D and trimming were resolved from the DNA. The sample yields 25,000 to 35,000 clones; 80% to 95% were counted once. The ten largest account for roughly 1.9% of the sample.

Broad study findings and their caveats: Uninvolved tumor-adjacent lung showed the highest T cell clonality, higher than tumor, which suggests more focused antigenic responses in the uninvolved tumor-adjacent lung. Longer overall survival was associated with higher T cell density in blood, whereas shorter survival was associated with higher clonality in adjacent lung. Of the top 100 tumor clones, a median of roughly 60 were detected in paired uninvolved adjacent lung; under 30 were also among that lung's top 100. Because the study design was exploratory, TCR variables were selected using unadjusted p-values without false-discovery rate correction. Multi-region tumor sequencing was not performed, so intratumor heterogeneity could not be excluded.

At diagnosis, peripheral blood, uninvolved tumor-adjacent lung and tumor were collected and stored as a combination of fresh-frozen and FFPE material. For TCR repertoire profiling, blood samples were analyzed in the form of peripheral blood mononuclear cells. This chain joins TRBV6-4 to TRBJ2-5; the D segment could be TRBD2, given 5 matching bases. This clonotype was obtained from a female donor of 60 years or more with stage I lung adenocarcinoma. The input for sequencing was peripheral blood, taken before any cancer treatment. The nucleotide sequence is TGTGCCACGGTGAGGGACCAGTACTTC. This codes for CATVRDQYF.